The 29 T cell receptor beta chains in this list originate from one sample, sequenced in a study of shared clonotypes between healthy human individuals. Repertoires were generated with immunoSEQ multiplex PCR, while TCRdb's copy carries only in-frame clones and drops some. The data contain 780,000 or so clones, about two thirds of them singletons. Sequencing used memory CD4+ T cells sorted from blood. The subset here: CD45RA-negative fraction. The receptor set was obtained from a woman aged 25 to 39 in good health.

The chain has TRBV28 and TRBJ1-2; the D is unclear. Per the germline V gene, CDR1 is MDHEN and CDR2 is SYDVKM. Trimming shortened V by 3 bases and J by 4 bases, and 9 bases separated the two germline ends. The CDR3 has 13 residues. The CDR3 bases are TGTGCCAGCAGTTTTGGGGTATCCTATGGCTACACCTTC. It translates to CASSFGVSYGYTF.

J is TRBJ2-1 and V is TRBV28; D gene ambiguous. Germline V CDR1 and CDR2: MDHEN, SYDVKM. Trimming took off 6 bases at V and 0 bases at J, with 12 bases between the two ends. The CDR3 loop spans 15 amino acids. The CDR3 DNA reads as TGTGCCAGCAGGGGCGGAAGTAGCTCCTACAATGAGCAGTTCTTC. This codes for CASRGGSSSYNEQFF.

This chain joins TRBV13 and TRBJ2-1, with TRBD2 identical over 8 bases. CDR3 length: 16 residues. The germline V gene has CDR1 PRHDT and CDR2 FYEKMQ (reference sequence). With 3 bases clipped from V and 3 bases from J, the junction kept 7 bases outside the gene matches. As DNA, the CDR3 is TGTGCCAGCAGCTTGGACGGGAGGGCCAACTACAATGAGCAGTTCTTC. This sequence encodes CASSLDGRANYNEQFF.

This chain joins TRBV19 and TRBJ2-3; either TRBD1 or TRBD2 may fit D (5 bases each). The ends were cut back, 3 bases at V and 2 bases at J, with 18 bases in the middle. CDR1 is LNHDA, CDR2 SQIVND, per germline (reference sequence). The CDR3 is made up of 17 amino acids. The DNA for the CDR3 is TGTGCCAGTAGTATTAGTTGGGACCTCTCTTTCACAGATACGCAGTATTTT. It is translated as CASSISWDLSFTDTQYF.

This sequence joins TRBV28 and TRBJ2-3; TRBD1 matches 7 bases. The CDR3 runs to 17 residues. V shed 6 bases and J 3 bases; nucleotides not matched to a gene: 15. Germline V gene lookup returns CDR1 MDHEN and CDR2 SYDVKM. The CDR3 spells CASSPHPAGGFTDTQYF. The CDR3 region has the DNA TGTGCCAGCAGCCCTCATCCCGCAGGGGGATTTACAGATACGCAGTATTTT. Filled out from reference TRBV28 and TRBJ2-3, the complete variable domain reads DVKVTQSSRYLVKRTGEKVFLECVQDMDHENMFWYRQDPGLGLRLIYFSYDVKMKEKGDIPEGYSVSREKKERFSLILESASTNQTSMYLCASSPHPAGGFTDTQYFGPGTRLTVL.

The rearrangement links TRBV7-2 to TRBJ2-7; D is uncertain. CDR1 and CDR2 from the germline V gene are SGHTA and FQGNSA. Deletions cut 2 bases from V and 3 bases from J, with 8 bases between. This CDR3 comprises 13 residues. The chain's CDR3 is CASSLNRVYEQYF. Here the CDR3 DNA reads TGTGCCAGCAGCTTAAATAGGGTCTACGAGCAGTACTTC.

There are a few counts of this clone. The V call is TRBV7-2, the J call TRBJ2-1; D is unresolved. V lost 0 bases and J lost 6, with 12 bases in between. CDR3 length: 15 residues. Germline CDR1 reads SGHTA; CDR2 reads FQGNSA. DNA for the CDR3: TGTGCCAGCAGCTTAGCAATCGTCGCAACCAATGAGCAGTTCTTC. Residues: CASSLAIVATNEQFF.

The chain is built from TRBV28 and TRBJ2-6; 7 bases line up with TRBD1. The ends lost 5 bases at V and 4 bases at J; junction bases unmatched: 5. The CDR3 totals 15 residues. CDR1 and CDR2 from the germline V gene are MDHEN and SYDVKM. The CDR3 DNA reads as TGTGCCAGCAGTACTCAGGGGGACGGGGCCAACGTCCTGACTTTC. Its protein product is CASSTQGDGANVLTF. Looking up the rest from reference TRBV28 and TRBJ2-6 gives the full variable domain: DVKVTQSSRYLVKRTGEKVFLECVQDMDHENMFWYRQDPGLGLRLIYFSYDVKMKEKGDIPEGYSVSREKKERFSLILESASTNQTSMYLCASSTQGDGANVLTFGAGSRLTVL.

The chain has TRBV7-9 and TRBJ2-7; D is unresolved. The CDR3 is 11 amino acids. Germline loops: CDR1 SEHNR, CDR2 FQNEAQ (reference sequence). Trimming left V 8 bases short and J 6 bases short, with 11 bases between. The CDR3: CASGRVGEQYF. In DNA, the CDR3 is TGTGCCAGCGGAAGGGTTGGCGAGCAGTACTTC.

This rearrangement joins TRBV7-9 to TRBJ2-1, with 11 positions matching TRBD2. Germline CDR1 SEHNR, CDR2 FQNEAQ (reference sequence). V gave up 4 bases and J gave up 5 bases; unmatched junction bases: 4. This CDR3 contains 15 residues. CDR3 in amino acids: CASSSMGLADNEQFF. The CDR3 DNA follows: TGTGCCAGCAGCTCAATGGGACTAGCGGACAATGAGCAGTTCTTC.

This chain uses TRBV20-1 with TRBJ2-1; 7 nucleotides align to TRBD2. Germline assignment: CDR1 DFQATT and CDR2 SNEGSKA (reference sequence). The CDR3 is 10 residues long. After removal of 5 bases from V and 8 bases from J, the junction contained 0 bases not matched to a gene. CDR3 nucleotide sequence: TGCAGTGCTGCGGGGGATGAGCAGTTCTTC. Translated: CSAAGDEQFF.

This chain links TRBV2 with TRBJ1-1, with TRBD1 matching 7 bases. This CDR3 has 13 amino acids. The germline CDR1 and CDR2 sequences are SNHLY and FYNNEI. Trimming took 6 bases from V and 7 from J; bases not matched to a gene: 8. CDR3 amino acids: CASRPDREIEAFF. The CDR3 coding sequence is TGTGCCAGCAGACCCGACAGGGAAATTGAAGCTTTCTTT.

A remark on this clone: One base away lies a much larger clone, so this may be a sequencing read error. The gene calls are TRBV5-2 and TRBJ2-6; the listed D gene, TRBD2, was not tested against the DNA. TRBV5-2 is annotated as a pseudogene. This CDR3 is built from 20 residues. CDR3 DNA sequence: TGTGCCAGCAGTCGTTCTGAGTGGGGGGGCCCGTCCACTGGGGCCAACGTCCTGACTTTC. This sequence encodes CASSRSEWGGPSTGANVLTF.

The chain is built from TRBV30 and TRBJ1-2; 9 bases are a match to TRBD1. The V segment lost 2 bases and the J segment 7 bases; nucleotides outside the gene matches: 11. Germline V gives CDR1 GTSNPN, CDR2 SVGIG (reference sequence). The CDR3 spans 15 residues. This CDR3 reads CAWSIPGQGTSGYTF. CDR3 bases: TGTGCCTGGAGTATACCGGGACAGGGAACGAGTGGCTACACCTTC.

V usage is TRBV15 and J usage is TRBJ2-3, with D possibly being TRBD2 (5 bases). V shed 0 bases and J shed 2 bases, with 15 bases lying between them. This CDR3 comprises 17 residues. Germline CDR1 LNHNV, CDR2 YYDKDF (reference sequence). CDR3: CATSRDRDPDYTDTQYF. For the CDR3, the DNA is TGTGCCACCAGCAGAGACCGGGATCCCGATTACACAGATACGCAGTATTTT.

The chain uses TRBV5-1 and TRBJ2-2; the D gene is possibly TRBD2 (5 bases). Germline values: CDR1 SGHRS, CDR2 YFSETQ. The CDR3 is made up of 14 amino acids. V was trimmed by 0 bases and J by 4 bases, leaving 7 bases between them. The CDR3 region has the DNA TGCGCCAGCAGCTTGGGAGGAGGCACCGGGGAGCTGTTTTTT. Its translation: CASSLGGGTGELFF.

V and J are TRBV27 and TRBJ2-1, with D hard to call. CDR1 and CDR2 from the germline V gene are MNHEY and SMNVEV (reference sequence). CDR3 length: 15 amino acids. V lost 0 bases, J lost 10 bases, and 16 bases lay in between. Here the CDR3 reads CASSLSPSAWGEQFF. In nucleotides, the CDR3 is TGTGCCAGCAGTTTATCCCCGAGTGCTTGGGGAGAGCAGTTCTTC.

This clone appeared a few times. The chain recombines TRBV5-1 with TRBJ2-1, with D perhaps TRBD1 or TRBD2 (6 bases each). Germline V CDR1 and CDR2: SGHRS, YFSETQ. The CDR3 length is 17 residues. Trimming shortened V by 3 bases and J by 2 bases, and 18 bases separated the two germline ends. CDR3 DNA: TGCGCCAGCAGCTCCTCTAGGGGGAGGTCGACCTACAATGAGCAGTTCTTC. Its translation: CASSSSRGRSTYNEQFF. Drawing the rest from reference TRBV5-1 and TRBJ2-1, the complete variable domain is KAGVTQTPRYLIKTRGQQVTLSCSPISGHRSVSWYQQTPGQGLQFLFEYFSETQRNKGNFPGRFSGRQFSNSRSEMNVSTLELGDSALYLCASSSSRGRSTYNEQFFGPGTRLTVL.

The gene calls are TRBV28 and TRBJ1-2, with D perhaps TRBD1 (5 bases). This CDR3 has 15 amino acids. From germline, CDR1 is MDHEN and CDR2 SYDVKM. The V end was cut by 3 bases, the J end by 7 bases, with 18 bases between. CDR3 nucleotides: TGTGCCAGCAGTTTGGGTCCGGAACCAGGGTTTGGCTACACCTTC. It specifies CASSLGPEPGFGYTF.

This clone appeared a single time. The chain recombines TRBV7-8 with TRBJ2-7, with 7 bases matching TRBD1. The CDR3 runs 14 residues. CDR1 is SGHVS, CDR2 FQNEAQ, per germline. The junction had 7 bases not matched to a gene; V was cut back by 1 base and J by 7 bases. DNA of the CDR3: TGTGCCAGCAGCTTAGGAGGGGGCCAGGGGGAGCAGTACTTC. Amino acid sequence: CASSLGGGQGEQYF.

The gene calls are TRBV6-5 and TRBJ2-3; 7 bases align to TRBD2. The CDR3 runs 15 residues. Germline loops: CDR1 MNHEY, CDR2 SVGAGI. The V segment lost 2 bases and the J segment 5 bases; nucleotides outside the gene matches: 7. The CDR3: CASSYGGSSVDTQYF. DNA for the CDR3: TGTGCCAGCAGTTACGGCGGGAGCTCTGTAGATACGCAGTATTTT.

The J gene is TRBJ1-1, the V gene TRBV11-2; 10 bases are shared with TRBD1. The germline gives CDR1 SGHAT, CDR2 FQNNGV. The J segment lost 8 bases and the V segment lost 4 bases, leaving 10 bases of the junction unmatched. The CDR3 covers 15 residues. The CDR3: CASSSSDRGLAEAFF. The CDR3 region has the DNA TGTGCCAGCAGCTCATCCGACAGGGGGCTGGCGGAAGCTTTCTTT.

This clone was seen ten or more times. Other DNA sequences in this specimen translate into the identical CDR3. V gene TRBV11-2 combines with J gene TRBJ2-6, with a weak D call TRBD1 (6 bases). The ends were cut back, 3 bases at V and 0 bases at J, with 6 bases in the middle. This CDR3 spans 15 amino acids. Germline V gene data show CDR1 as SGHAT and CDR2 as FQNNGV. CDR3 nucleotide sequence: TGTGCCAGCAGCTTGGACAGCTCTGGGGCCAACGTCCTGACTTTC. As protein: CASSLDSSGANVLTF. The full variable domain, with the rest looked up from reference TRBV11-2 and TRBJ2-6, is EAGVAQSPRYKIIEKRQSVAFWCNPISGHATLYWYQQILGQGPKLLIQFQNNGVVDDSQLPKDRFSAERLKGVDSTLKIQPAKLEDSAVYLCASSLDSSGANVLTFGAGSRLTVL.

This clone has more than one count but fewer than ten. This chain joins TRBV18 and TRBJ2-5; a possible D gene is TRBD1 (6 bases). The V end was cut by 3 bases, the J end by 4 bases, with 12 bases between. This CDR3 is built from 14 residues. Germline CDR1 and CDR2: KGHSH and LQKENI. CDR3: CASSPRGGAETQYF. The CDR3 DNA is TGTGCCAGCTCACCCAGGGGTGGGGCAGAGACCCAGTACTTC.

V gene TRBV5-1 combines with J gene TRBJ2-4; 10 nucleotides align to TRBD1. The CDR3 spans 15 residues. CDR1 is SGHRS, CDR2 YFSETQ, per germline. Trimming removed 8 bases from V and 3 bases from J; junction bases left unmatched: 8. This CDR3 is CARTADRGVKNIQYF. The DNA for the CDR3 is TGCGCCAGGACCGCGGACAGGGGGGTCAAAAACATTCAGTACTTC.

The rearrangement uses TRBV27 and TRBJ2-5; D gene uncertain. The V end was cut by 5 bases, the J end by 5 bases, with 9 bases between. The length of the CDR3 is 12 residues. Per germline, CDR1 MNHEY and CDR2 SMNVEV (reference sequence). The CDR3 sequence is CASSTTRETQYF. DNA for the CDR3: TGTGCCAGCAGTACCACTCGGGAGACCCAGTACTTC.

The CDR3 coding sequence is TGTGCCAGCAGCTTTTGGGACTCCGAGCAGTTCTTC. It yields the protein CASSFWDSEQFF. The V and J genes are TRBV7-6 and TRBJ2-1, with D possibly being TRBD2 (6 bases). Trimming shortened V by 3 bases and J by 10 bases, and 10 bases separated the two germline ends. CDR3 length: 12 residues. Germline values: CDR1 SGHVS, CDR2 FNYEAQ.

The V gene is TRBV28, the J gene TRBJ2-2, with 12 bases that match TRBD2. This CDR3 contains 16 residues. Germline V gene sequence: CDR1 MDHEN, CDR2 SYDVKM. V lost 5 bases to trimming and J lost 0 bases; unmatched junction nucleotides: 1. The chain's CDR3 is CASSGTSGPNTGELFF. For the CDR3, the DNA is TGTGCCAGCAGTGGGACTAGCGGGCCGAACACCGGGGAGCTGTTTTTT.

The chain employs TRBV19 and TRBJ2-7; 7 bases map to TRBD1. The CDR3 is made up of 14 amino acids. Germline assignment: CDR1 LNHDA and CDR2 SQIVND (reference sequence). V dropped 5 bases and J dropped 3; count of bases not matched to a gene: 7. This chain's CDR3 is CASSDPGQIYEQYF. The CDR3 bases are TGTGCCAGTAGTGACCCGGGACAGATCTACGAGCAGTACTTC. Looking up the rest from reference TRBV19 and TRBJ2-7 gives the full variable domain: DGGITQSPKYLFRKEGQNVTLSCEQNLNHDAMYWYRQDPGQGLRLIYYSQIVNDFQKGDIAEGYSVSREKKESFPLTVTSAQKNPTAFYLCASSDPGQIYEQYFGPGTRLTVT.